This T cell receptor beta chain emerged from a study of blood T cell repertoires in COVID-19. In the authors' methods: How many nucleated cells were present was estimated from reference gene primer amplification. Profiling relied on immunoSEQ multiplex PCR, and the TCRdb table lists in-frame clones only, not all of them. D and trimming were read from the DNA, whereas the V and J calls and clone size are those reported in that table. The sample contains about 88,000 clones, approximately 91% of which appear only once. Material for sequencing was peripheral blood. The clonotype originates from an elderly woman with acute or convalescent COVID-19.

The DNA for the CDR3 is TGTGCCAGCAGTCGGACAGGGGGGAATGAAAAACTGTTTTTT. Translating gives CASSRTGGNEKLFF. The J gene is TRBJ1-4, the V gene TRBV28, with 10 bases aligning to TRBD1. With V trimmed by 5 bases and J by 5 bases, 2 bases remained unmatched. This CDR3 has 14 amino acids. Germline-derived CDR1 and CDR2 are MDHEN and SYDVKM. Filled out from reference TRBV28 and TRBJ1-4, the complete variable domain reads DVKVTQSSRYLVKRTGEKVFLECVQDMDHENMFWYRQDPGLGLRLIYFSYDVKMKEKGDIPEGYSVSREKKERFSLILESASTNQTSMYLCASSRTGGNEKLFFGSGTQLSVL.